This note documents a single T cell receptor (beta chain) sequence. Its antigen is unidentified. Treatment reported: roughly 20 received Ad26.COV2.S at low or high dose, single or two shots; several received placebo; per-sample allocation not given. After the first vaccine or placebo injection, samples were drawn on day 63. The data derive from a study of Ad26.COV2.S vaccination and SARS-CoV-2 variants. Study overall: Intramuscular Ad26.COV2.S at 5x10^10 or 1x10^11 viral particles.

General observations from the study: Vaccinees and placebo recipients showed similar non-spike TCR breadth. Vaccinated individuals (as opposed to placebo recipients) had higher spike-specific TCR breadth.

Libraries were prepared by immunoSEQ multiplex PCR; TCRdb keeps only in-frame clonotypes and omits some of them. This sample yields about 390,000 clones, of which less than 90% are seen a single time; approximately 3.7% belongs to the top ten. The CDR3 contains 15 residues. Germline lookup yields CDR1 MGHRA and CDR2 YSYEKL. V dropped 3 bases and J dropped 8; count of bases not matched to a gene: 7. The input for sequencing was peripheral blood, taken in a trial of Ad26.COV2.S vaccine versus placebo. The chain carries TRBV4-1 and TRBJ2-1; TRBD1 matches 10 bases. The sequence was obtained from a person between 18 and 65 years old who received the Ad26.COV2.S COVID-19 vaccine or a placebo. The CDR3 nucleotides read TGCGCCAGCAGCCAGGCCGGGACAGGGGACGATGAGCAGTTCTTC. Its protein product is CASSQAGTGDDEQFF.